This T cell receptor beta chain originates from a study of T cell clones after liver transplantation. Study overall: A pre-transplant mixed lymphocyte reaction with TCRbeta sequencing defined graft-donor-reactive clones followed in post-transplant blood.

Assay used: immunoSEQ multiplex PCR; TCRdb lists only in-frame clones, some missing. The repertoire includes tens of thousands of clones, 90% of them detected once, and approximately 2.5% sits in the top ten. Trimming removed 4 bases at V and 9 bases at J, with 21 bases between. The germline V gene encodes CDR1 MNHEY and CDR2 SVGAGI. The length of the CDR3 is 15 residues. Thawed unstimulated PBMCs were FACS-sorted by CD3, CD4 and CD8 into two populations. The sequence was collected from a human donor who received a liver transplant. This sequence joins TRBV6-5 and TRBJ1-1; D call uncertain. The sequenced sample was CD4+ T cells from blood, obtained before liver transplant. The CDR3 DNA reads as TGTGCCAGCAGTTCCTCAGGAGTGACGGCAAGGCAAGCTTTCTTT. This sequence encodes CASSSSGVTARQAFF.